One sample yielded the 16 T cell receptor beta chains listed below, sequenced in a study of cytomegalovirus exposure and HLA in healthy donors. Primers for the PCR totalled 60 Vbeta and 13 Jbeta. The table came from immunoSEQ multiplex PCR; TCRdb's copy has only in-frame clones and leaves some out. The table lists more than 95,000 clones, around 80% of them singletons. Sequencing was done on a sample of PBMCs. These receptors all stem from a male donor in good health and CMV-seronegative.

The chain links TRBV5-5 to TRBJ2-5; D gene ambiguous. Germline V gene sequence: CDR1 SGHKS, CDR2 YYEKEE (reference sequence). CDR3 size: 14 residues. V lost 7 bases, J lost 1 base, and 14 bases lay in between. For the CDR3, the DNA is TGTGCCAGCGGCTGGCCCCTCGCCCAAGAGACCCAGTACTTC. Amino acid sequence: CASGWPLAQETQYF.

V gene TRBV4-3 combines with J gene TRBJ2-7; 12 bases are a match to TRBD2. CDR1 LGHNA and CDR2 YSLEER come from the germline V gene. The CDR3 loop spans 15 amino acids. V trimming: 1 base; J trimming: 4 bases; junction bases outside the gene matches: 2. For the CDR3, the DNA is TGCGCCAGCAGCCAAGGACTAGCGGGAGAATACGAGCAGTACTTC. Its protein is CASSQGLAGEYEQYF.

This clone was observed a few times. The genes are TRBV10-2 and TRBJ2-7; maybe TRBD2 (5 bases). The CDR3 extends over 13 amino acids. Germline-derived CDR1 and CDR2 are WSHSY and SAAADI. V was pared by 6 bases and J by 2 bases, with 11 bases between. The CDR3 region is CASRDFSTYEQYF. Written as DNA, the CDR3 is TGCGCCAGCAGGGACTTTTCAACCTACGAGCAGTACTTC.

The chain employs TRBV9 and TRBJ2-1, with 12 bases fitting TRBD2. The CDR3 is 15 residues long. Trimming took 4 bases from V and 10 from J; bases not matched to a gene: 9. Germline assignment: CDR1 SGDLS and CDR2 YYNGEE. This CDR3 reads CASSPRTSGTVEQFF. CDR3 coding DNA: TGTGCCAGCAGCCCCCGGACTAGCGGGACGGTGGAGCAGTTCTTC.

The sample holds one count of this clone. The chain couples TRBV30 to TRBJ1-4; 8 bases match TRBD1. V lost 0 bases and J lost 5; bases outside the gene matches: 2. CDR3 length: 14 amino acids. Germline V CDR1 and CDR2: GTSNPN, SVGIG (reference sequence). The CDR3, as DNA: TGTGCCTGGAGTGTAGGACAGGGAAATGAAAAACTGTTTTTT. Translated, it gives CAWSVGQGNEKLFF.

The chain employs TRBV4-1 and TRBJ2-2; 7 bases map to TRBD2. Germline assignment: CDR1 MGHRA and CDR2 YSYEKL. The CDR3 is 17 residues long. The V segment lost 1 base and the J segment 4 bases; nucleotides outside the gene matches: 9. This chain's CDR3 is CASSQVSGGSFTGELFF. The CDR3 nucleotides read TGCGCCAGCAGCCAAGTGTCGGGCGGGAGTTTCACCGGGGAGCTGTTTTTT.

V is TRBV6-1 and J is TRBJ1-6, with D uncertain. Trimming left V 2 bases short and J 2 bases short, with 19 bases between. CDR1 is MNHNS, CDR2 SASEGT, per germline. The CDR3 totals 19 residues. The CDR3 DNA is TGTGCCAGCAGTGAAAGGTGGGGAGGACCGCGACCCTATAATTCACCCCTCCACTTT. It yields the protein CASSERWGGPRPYNSPLHF.

V usage is TRBV28 and J usage is TRBJ1-2; 8 nucleotides line up with TRBD1. CDR1 and CDR2 (germline): MDHEN, SYDVKM. The V gene end was trimmed by 8 bases and the J gene end by 1 base; junction bases not matched to a gene: 6. The CDR3 extends over 14 amino acids. The CDR3 DNA reads TGTGCCAGCTCCTCGGGACAGGATAACTATGGCTACACCTTC. Its protein product is CASSSGQDNYGYTF.

The rearrangement joins TRBV5-4 to TRBJ1-1; the D gene is possibly TRBD1 (5 bases). The germline CDR1 and CDR2 sequences are SGHNT and YYREEE (reference sequence). Trimming took 3 bases from V and 5 from J, leaving 11 bases between them. This CDR3 is built from 13 residues. The CDR3 sequence is CASSYDSRTEAFF. CDR3 sequence (DNA): TGTGCCAGCAGCTACGACAGTAGGACTGAAGCTTTCTTT.

The chain carries TRBV27 and TRBJ2-7, with D unclear. CDR1 is MNHEY, CDR2 SMNVEV, per germline (reference sequence). Trimming left V 5 bases short and J 4 bases short, with 18 bases between. There are 15 residues in the CDR3. In nucleotides, the CDR3 is TGTGCCAGCAGTGCTTCCATGGCAGGTTCATACGAGCAGTACTTC. Translated: CASSASMAGSYEQYF.

The V gene is TRBV18, the J gene TRBJ1-1, with no clear D. The V gene's germline CDR1 is KGHSH and CDR2 LQKENI. The CDR3 is 15 amino acids. Trimming pared 8 bases from V and 1 base from J, leaving 17 bases between. The CDR3 loop is CASRIWGEENTEAFF. CDR3 sequence (DNA): TGTGCCAGCCGCATATGGGGAGAGGAGAACACTGAAGCTTTCTTT. The variable domain in full, with the rest retrieved from reference TRBV18 and TRBJ1-1, is NAGVMQNPRHLVRRRGQEARLRCSPMKGHSHVYWYRQLPEEGLKFMVYLQKENIIDESGMPKERFSAEFPKEGPSILRIQQVVRGDSAAYFCASRIWGEENTEAFFGQGTRLTVV.

This clone came up once. The V call is TRBV7-3, the J call TRBJ1-4; weak D call: TRBD1 (6 bases). V gave up 5 bases and J gave up 3 bases, with 13 bases separating them. CDR1 is SGHTA and CDR2 is FQGTGA in the germline V gene. There are 15 residues in the CDR3. This CDR3 is CASSQRGGANEKLFF. The CDR3 bases are TGTGCCAGCAGCCAAAGGGGGGGTGCTAATGAAAAACTGTTTTTT.

This clone was seen just once. The V gene is TRBV7-2, the J gene TRBJ1-4, with 7 nucleotides matching TRBD1. Germline V lookup: CDR1 SGHTA, CDR2 FQGNSA. The CDR3 is 18 residues long. The trim removed 1 base at V and 2 bases at J, leaving 10 bases unmatched. For the CDR3, the DNA is TGTGCCAGCAGCTTAGTGGTGACAGGGATTATTACTAATGAAAAACTGTTTTTT. Amino acids: CASSLVVTGIITNEKLFF.

V is TRBV11-2 and J is TRBJ1-4; 8 bases agree with TRBD1. Germline values: CDR1 SGHAT, CDR2 FQNNGV. CDR3 length equals 15 residues. Unmatched junction bases numbered 5, after V lost 4 bases and J lost 4 bases. The CDR3 is CASSSGQGFNEKLFF. As DNA, the CDR3 is TGTGCCAGCAGCTCAGGACAGGGATTTAATGAAAAACTGTTTTTT. Drawing the rest from reference TRBV11-2 and TRBJ1-4, the complete variable domain is EAGVAQSPRYKIIEKRQSVAFWCNPISGHATLYWYQQILGQGPKLLIQFQNNGVVDDSQLPKDRFSAERLKGVDSTLKIQPAKLEDSAVYLCASSSGQGFNEKLFFGSGTQLSVL.

This chain joins TRBV5-4 and TRBJ1-1; tentatively, D is TRBD1 (6 bases). The CDR3 spans 14 residues. Germline loops: CDR1 SGHNT, CDR2 YYREEE (reference sequence). V was pared by 2 bases and J by 3 bases, with 11 bases between. The DNA for the CDR3 is TGTGCCAGCAGCTTTGGACAGTGGGACACTGAAGCTTTCTTT. This gives the protein CASSFGQWDTEAFF.

The chain joins TRBV30 to TRBJ2-1; 9 nucleotides agree with TRBD1. The CDR3 covers 16 residues. J gave up 10 bases and V 5 bases, and 18 bases lay outside the gene matches. Per germline, CDR1 GTSNPN and CDR2 SVGIG (reference sequence). The CDR3 is CAWQKSQGAIGLEQFF. CDR3 bases: TGTGCCTGGCAAAAATCACAGGGGGCGATTGGCCTGGAGCAGTTCTTC.